What follows are 9 T cell receptor beta chains derived from one specimen sequenced in a study of cytomegalovirus exposure and HLA in healthy donors. PCR employed 60 Vbeta and 13 Jbeta primers. This table comes from immunoSEQ multiplex PCR, and its TCRdb copy is limited to in-frame clones, with some not included. The ten top clones account for roughly 7.4%, within a sample of roughly 70,000 clones. Sequenced material: PBMCs. These receptors came from a female donor in good health and CMV-seropositive.

The chain joins TRBV5-1 to TRBJ1-2; 11 positions match TRBD1. The CDR3 sequence is 17 residues long. After removal of 3 bases from V and 4 bases from J, the junction contained 11 bases not matched to a gene. Germline V gene sequence: CDR1 SGHRS, CDR2 YFSETQ. For the CDR3, the DNA is TGCGCCAGCAGCTCAGGACAGGGGGCGGGGGAAGTCTATGGCTACACCTTC. Translating gives CASSSGQGAGEVYGYTF.

The chain uses TRBV6-5 and TRBJ2-7, with TRBD2 as a possible D gene (5 bases). The V gene lost 0 bases and the J gene lost 9 bases, with 18 bases spanning the gap. CDR1 is MNHEY and CDR2 is SVGAGI in the germline V gene. CDR3 size: 15 residues. The CDR3 DNA follows: TGTGCCAGCAGTTACTCGACCAGGAACCAGGCGGGGCAGTACTTC. It translates to CASSYSTRNQAGQYF.

V is TRBV7-9 and J is TRBJ2-4; TRBD1 matches at 7 bases. Trimming at V came to 2 bases and at J to 1 base, leaving 2 bases not matched to a gene. Germline CDR1 SEHNR, CDR2 FQNEAQ (reference sequence). CDR3 length equals 15 residues. The CDR3 nucleotides read TGTGCCAGCAGCTTACAGGGGGAGGCCAAAAACATTCAGTACTTC. Translation: CASSLQGEAKNIQYF.

The chain's CDR3 is CASSRDRNVRGYTF. The DNA of the CDR3 is TGTGCCAGCTCCCGTGACAGGAATGTTAGGGGCTACACCTTC. This chain connects TRBV18 to TRBJ1-2; TRBD1 is a possible D gene (6 bases). V was cut by 6 bases and J by 8 bases, with 19 bases left in between. The CDR3 loop spans 14 amino acids. Germline lookup yields CDR1 KGHSH and CDR2 LQKENI.

The V gene is TRBV6-5, the J gene TRBJ1-1; 7 bases fit TRBD1. The V gene end was trimmed by 5 bases and the J gene end by 6 bases; junction bases not matched to a gene: 9. The CDR3 loop spans 14 amino acids. Germline CDR1 reads MNHEY; CDR2 reads SVGAGI. CDR3: CASSINRGDAEAFF. For the CDR3, the DNA is TGTGCCAGCAGTATCAACAGGGGAGACGCTGAAGCTTTCTTT.

The chain couples TRBV4-3 to TRBJ2-6; D is unresolved. Trimming left V 0 bases short and J 6 bases short, with 9 bases between. The CDR3 has 15 residues. Germline loops: CDR1 LGHNA, CDR2 YSLEER. CDR3 amino acids: CASSQDLSLANVLTF. In nucleotides, the CDR3 is TGCGCCAGCAGCCAAGATCTGAGTTTGGCCAACGTCCTGACTTTC.

The V and J genes are TRBV6-1 and TRBJ2-5; tentatively, D is TRBD1 (5 bases). The length of the CDR3 is 15 residues. V was pared by 1 base and J by 2 bases, with 11 bases between. Germline CDR1 and CDR2: MNHNS and SASEGT. CDR3 DNA sequence: TGTGCCAGCAGTGAAGGTCAGGGCCCACAAGAGACCCAGTACTTC. It codes for CASSEGQGPQETQYF.

The CDR3 coding sequence is TGTGCCAGCAGTGCTAAGGGAGTAGGGACTGAAGCTTTCTTT. Amino acid sequence: CASSAKGVGTEAFF. The chain carries TRBV6-1 and TRBJ1-1; D is ambiguous. There are 14 residues in the CDR3. V gave up 4 bases and J gave up 5 bases, with 14 bases separating them. Germline V lookup: CDR1 MNHNS, CDR2 SASEGT.

V and J are TRBV19 and TRBJ1-2; 7 bases agree with TRBD1. This CDR3 comprises 14 residues. After removal of 5 bases from V and 7 bases from J, the junction contained 10 bases not matched to a gene. From germline, CDR1 is LNHDA and CDR2 SQIVND (reference sequence). CDR3 nucleotide sequence: TGTGCCAGTAGTTCCCACAGGGGTGATGGTGGCTACACCTTC. Its translation: CASSSHRGDGGYTF.